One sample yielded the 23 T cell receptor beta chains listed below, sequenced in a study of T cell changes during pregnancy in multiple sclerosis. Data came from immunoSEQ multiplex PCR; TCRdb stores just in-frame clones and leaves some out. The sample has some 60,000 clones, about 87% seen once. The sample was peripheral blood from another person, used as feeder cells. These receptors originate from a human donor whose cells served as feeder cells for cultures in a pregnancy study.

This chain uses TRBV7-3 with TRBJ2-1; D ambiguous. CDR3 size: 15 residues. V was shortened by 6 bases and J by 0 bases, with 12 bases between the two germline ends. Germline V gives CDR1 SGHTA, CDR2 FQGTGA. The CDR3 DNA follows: TGTGCCAGCAGACTAACAAGTAGCTCCTACAATGAGCAGTTCTTC. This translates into CASRLTSSSYNEQFF.

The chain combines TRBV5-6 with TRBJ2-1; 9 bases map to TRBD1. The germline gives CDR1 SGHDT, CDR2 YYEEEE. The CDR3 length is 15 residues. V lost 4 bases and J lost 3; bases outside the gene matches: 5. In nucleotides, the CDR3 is TGTGCCAGCAGCGTTACAGGGGGCGGCTACAATGAGCAGTTCTTC. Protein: CASSVTGGGYNEQFF. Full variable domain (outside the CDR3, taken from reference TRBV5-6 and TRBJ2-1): DAGVTQSPTHLIKTRGQQVTLRCSPKSGHDTVSWYQQALGQGPQFIFQYYEEEERQRGNFPDRFSGHQFPNYSSELNVNALLLGDSALYLCASSVTGGGYNEQFFGPGTRLTVL.

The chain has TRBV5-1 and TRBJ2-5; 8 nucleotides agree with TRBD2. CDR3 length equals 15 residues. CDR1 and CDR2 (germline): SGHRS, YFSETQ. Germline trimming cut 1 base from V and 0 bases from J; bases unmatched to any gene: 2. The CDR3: CASSLSAGDQETQYF. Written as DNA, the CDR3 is TGCGCCAGCAGCTTGTCAGCGGGGGACCAAGAGACCCAGTACTTC. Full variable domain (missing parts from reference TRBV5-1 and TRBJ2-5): KAGVTQTPRYLIKTRGQQVTLSCSPISGHRSVSWYQQTPGQGLQFLFEYFSETQRNKGNFPGRFSGRQFSNSRSEMNVSTLELGDSALYLCASSLSAGDQETQYFGPGTRLLVL.

CDR3 region: CASSERGRRATGELFF. For the CDR3, the DNA is TGCGCCAGCAGTGAAAGGGGGCGGCGGGCCACCGGGGAGCTGTTTTTT. The chain couples TRBV10-2 to TRBJ2-2; 7 bases line up with TRBD1. Germline CDR1 is WSHSY and CDR2 is SAAADI. The CDR3 is 16 residues long. The V segment lost 3 bases and the J segment 4 bases; nucleotides outside the gene matches: 8.

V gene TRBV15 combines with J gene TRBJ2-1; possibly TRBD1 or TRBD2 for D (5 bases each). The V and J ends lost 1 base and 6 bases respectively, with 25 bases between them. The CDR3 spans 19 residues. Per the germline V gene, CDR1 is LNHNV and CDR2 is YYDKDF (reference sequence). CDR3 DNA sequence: TGTGCCACCAGCAGAGGCCGAGGGACCTGGGGTACGGTTTCCAATGAGCAGTTCTTC. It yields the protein CATSRGRGTWGTVSNEQFF.

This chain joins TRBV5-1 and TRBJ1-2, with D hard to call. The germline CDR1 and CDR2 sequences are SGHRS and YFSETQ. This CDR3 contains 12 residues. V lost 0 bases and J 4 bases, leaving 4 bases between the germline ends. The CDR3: CASSLEGYGYTF. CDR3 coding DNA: TGCGCCAGCAGCTTGGAGGGCTATGGCTACACCTTC.

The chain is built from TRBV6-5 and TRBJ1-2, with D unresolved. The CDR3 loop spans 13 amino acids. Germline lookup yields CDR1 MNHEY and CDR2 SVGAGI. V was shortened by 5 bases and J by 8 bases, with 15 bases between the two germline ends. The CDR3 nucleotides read TGTGCCAGCAGTATGTCACCGGGGAAGGGCTACACCTTC. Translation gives CASSMSPGKGYTF.

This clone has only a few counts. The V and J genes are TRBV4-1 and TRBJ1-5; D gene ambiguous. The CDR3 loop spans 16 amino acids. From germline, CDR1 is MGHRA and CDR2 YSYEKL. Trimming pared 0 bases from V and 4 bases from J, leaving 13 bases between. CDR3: CASSQDSLAGNQPQHF. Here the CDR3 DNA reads TGCGCCAGCAGCCAAGATTCCTTAGCGGGGAATCAGCCCCAGCATTTT.

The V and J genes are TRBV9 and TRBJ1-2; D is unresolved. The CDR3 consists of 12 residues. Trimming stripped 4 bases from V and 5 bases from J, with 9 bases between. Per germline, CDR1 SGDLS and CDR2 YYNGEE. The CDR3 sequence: CASSTYSYGYTF. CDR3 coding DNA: TGTGCCAGCAGCACCTATAGTTATGGCTACACCTTC.

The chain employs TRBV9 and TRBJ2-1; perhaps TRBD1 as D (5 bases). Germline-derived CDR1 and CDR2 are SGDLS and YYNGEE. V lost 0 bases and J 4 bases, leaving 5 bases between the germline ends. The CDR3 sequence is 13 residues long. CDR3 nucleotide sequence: TGTGCCAGCAGCGTAGGACAGTACAATGAGCAGTTCTTC. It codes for CASSVGQYNEQFF.

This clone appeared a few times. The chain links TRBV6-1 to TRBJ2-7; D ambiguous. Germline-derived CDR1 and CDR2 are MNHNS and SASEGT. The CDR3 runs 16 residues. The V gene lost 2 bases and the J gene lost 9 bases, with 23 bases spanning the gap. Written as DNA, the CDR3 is TGTGCCAGCAGTGAACCCACCTCGGGCCGCTTAACTCGGCAGTACTTC. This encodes CASSEPTSGRLTRQYF.

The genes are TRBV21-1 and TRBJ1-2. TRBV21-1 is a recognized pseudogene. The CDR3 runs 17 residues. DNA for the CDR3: TGTGCCAGCAGCAAGACGGTTCGGGGTAGAGTCGCCTATGGCTACACCTTC. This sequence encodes CASSKTVRGRVAYGYTF.

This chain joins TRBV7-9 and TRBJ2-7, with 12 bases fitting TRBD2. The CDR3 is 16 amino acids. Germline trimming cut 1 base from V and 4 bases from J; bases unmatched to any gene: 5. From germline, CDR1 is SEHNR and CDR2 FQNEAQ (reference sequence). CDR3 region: CASSLGTSGKGYEQYF. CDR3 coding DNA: TGTGCCAGCAGCTTAGGGACTAGCGGGAAAGGGTACGAGCAGTACTTC.

CDR3 coding DNA: TGTGCCAGCAGCGTAGGGCCCGCCTCCACCGGGGAGCTGTTTTTT. This gives the protein CASSVGPASTGELFF. The gene calls are TRBV9 and TRBJ2-2; D is unclear. V was trimmed by 0 bases and J by 4 bases, leaving 10 bases between them. Germline lookup yields CDR1 SGDLS and CDR2 YYNGEE. This CDR3 spans 15 amino acids.

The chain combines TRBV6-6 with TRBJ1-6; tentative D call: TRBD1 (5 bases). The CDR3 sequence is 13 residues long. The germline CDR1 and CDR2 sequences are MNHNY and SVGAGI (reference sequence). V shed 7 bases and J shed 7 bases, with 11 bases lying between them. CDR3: CASKGLGNSPLHF. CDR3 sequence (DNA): TGTGCCAGCAAGGGACTAGGCAATTCACCCCTCCACTTT.

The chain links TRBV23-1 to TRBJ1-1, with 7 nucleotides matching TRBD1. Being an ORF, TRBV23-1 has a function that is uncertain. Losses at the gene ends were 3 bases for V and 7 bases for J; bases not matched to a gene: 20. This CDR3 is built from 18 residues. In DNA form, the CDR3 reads TGCGCCAGCAGTCATCCCAGAAGAGGCTCACAGGGGAACGGTGAAGCTTTCTTT. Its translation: CASSHPRRGSQGNGEAFF.

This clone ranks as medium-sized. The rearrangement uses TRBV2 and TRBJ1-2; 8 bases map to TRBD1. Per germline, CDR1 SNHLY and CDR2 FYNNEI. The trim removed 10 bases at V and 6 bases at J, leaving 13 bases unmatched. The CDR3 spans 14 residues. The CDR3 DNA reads TGTGCCACGAGACAGGGGTTGGATTGGGATGGCTACACCTTC. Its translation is CATRQGLDWDGYTF.

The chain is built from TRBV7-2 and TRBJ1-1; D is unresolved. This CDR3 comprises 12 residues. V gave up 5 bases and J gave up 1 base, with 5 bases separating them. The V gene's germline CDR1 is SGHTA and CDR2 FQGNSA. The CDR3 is CASSGRNTEAFF. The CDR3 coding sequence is TGTGCCAGCAGCGGGCGGAACACTGAAGCTTTCTTT.

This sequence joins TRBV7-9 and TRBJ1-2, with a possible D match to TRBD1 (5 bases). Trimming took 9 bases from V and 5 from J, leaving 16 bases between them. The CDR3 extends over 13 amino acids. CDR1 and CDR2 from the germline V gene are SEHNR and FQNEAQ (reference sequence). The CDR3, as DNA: TGTGCCAGTACAGGACGCATACCGTATGGCTACACCTTC. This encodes CASTGRIPYGYTF.

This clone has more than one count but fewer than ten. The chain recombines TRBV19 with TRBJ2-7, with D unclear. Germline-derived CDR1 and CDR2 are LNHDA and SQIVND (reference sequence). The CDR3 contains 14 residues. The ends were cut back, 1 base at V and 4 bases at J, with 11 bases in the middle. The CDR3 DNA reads TGTGCCAGTAGTATAGGGCTAGTAGGTTACGAGCAGTACTTC. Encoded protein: CASSIGLVGYEQYF.

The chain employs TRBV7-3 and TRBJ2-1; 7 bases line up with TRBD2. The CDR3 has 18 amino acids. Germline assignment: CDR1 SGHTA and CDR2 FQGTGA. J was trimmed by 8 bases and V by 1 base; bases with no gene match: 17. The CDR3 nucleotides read TGTGCCAGCAGCTTAAGGGCGGGAGACTGGATGGAACGCCATGAGCAGTTCTTC. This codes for CASSLRAGDWMERHEQFF. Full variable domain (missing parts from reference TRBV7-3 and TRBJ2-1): GAGVSQTPSNKVTEKGKYVELRCDPISGHTALYWYRQSLGQGPEFLIYFQGTGAADDSGLPNDRFFAVRPEGSVSTLKIQRTERGDSAVYLCASSLRAGDWMERHEQFFGPGTRLTVL.

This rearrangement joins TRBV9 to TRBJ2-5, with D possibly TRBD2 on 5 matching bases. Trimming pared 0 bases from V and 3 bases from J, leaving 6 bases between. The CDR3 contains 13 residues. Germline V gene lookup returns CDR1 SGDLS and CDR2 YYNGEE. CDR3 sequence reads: CASSVGGKETQYF. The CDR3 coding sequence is TGTGCCAGCAGCGTAGGAGGGAAAGAGACCCAGTACTTC. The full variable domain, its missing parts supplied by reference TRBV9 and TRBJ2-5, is DSGVTQTPKHLITATGQRVTLRCSPRSGDLSVYWYQQSLDQGLQFLIQYYNGEERAKGNILERFSAQQFPDLHSELNLSSLELGDSALYFCASSVGGKETQYFGPGTRLLVL.

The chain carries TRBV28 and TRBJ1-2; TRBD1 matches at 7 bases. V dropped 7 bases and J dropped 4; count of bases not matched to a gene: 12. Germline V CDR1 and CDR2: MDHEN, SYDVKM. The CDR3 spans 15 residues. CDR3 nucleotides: TGTGCCAGCATGAATGGAGGGGGCGAGAGCTATGGCTACACCTTC. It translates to CASMNGGGESYGYTF.